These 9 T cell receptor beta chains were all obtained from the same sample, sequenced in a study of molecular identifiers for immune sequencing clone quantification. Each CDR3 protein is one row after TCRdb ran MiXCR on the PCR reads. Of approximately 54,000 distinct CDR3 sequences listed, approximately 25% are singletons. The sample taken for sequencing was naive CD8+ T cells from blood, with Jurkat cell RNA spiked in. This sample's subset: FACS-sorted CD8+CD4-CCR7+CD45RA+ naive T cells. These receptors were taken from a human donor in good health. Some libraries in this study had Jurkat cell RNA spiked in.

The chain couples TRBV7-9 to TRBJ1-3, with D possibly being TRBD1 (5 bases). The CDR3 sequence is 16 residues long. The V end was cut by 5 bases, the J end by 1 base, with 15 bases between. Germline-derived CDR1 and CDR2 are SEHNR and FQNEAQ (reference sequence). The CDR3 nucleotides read TGTGCCAGCAGCGAGAGCAAAGGGGTGTCTGGAAACACCATATATTTT. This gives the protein CASSESKGVSGNTIYF.

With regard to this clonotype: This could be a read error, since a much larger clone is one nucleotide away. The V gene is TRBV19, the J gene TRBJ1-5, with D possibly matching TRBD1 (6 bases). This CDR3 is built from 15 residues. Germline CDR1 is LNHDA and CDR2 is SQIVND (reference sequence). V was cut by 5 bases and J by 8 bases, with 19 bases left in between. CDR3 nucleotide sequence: TGTGCCAGTAGTCTCAGCACCAGGGGCGCGGAGCCCCAGCATTTT. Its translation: CASSLSTRGAEPQHF. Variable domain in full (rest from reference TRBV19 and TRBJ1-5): DGGITQSPKYLFRKEGQNVTLSCEQNLNHDAMYWYRQDPGQGLRLIYYSQIVNDFQKGDIAEGYSVSREKKESFPLTVTSAQKNPTAFYLCASSLSTRGAEPQHFGDGTRLSIL.

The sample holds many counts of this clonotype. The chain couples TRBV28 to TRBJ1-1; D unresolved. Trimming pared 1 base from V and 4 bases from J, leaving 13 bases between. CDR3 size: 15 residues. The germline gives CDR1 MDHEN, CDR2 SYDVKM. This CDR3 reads CASSLFGELGTEAFF. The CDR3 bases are TGTGCCAGCAGTTTATTCGGGGAATTGGGCACTGAAGCTTTCTTT.

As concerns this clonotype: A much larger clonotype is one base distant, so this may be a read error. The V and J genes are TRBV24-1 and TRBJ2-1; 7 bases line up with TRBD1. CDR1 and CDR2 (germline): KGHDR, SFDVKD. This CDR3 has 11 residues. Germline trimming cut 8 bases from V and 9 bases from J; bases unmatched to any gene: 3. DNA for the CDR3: TGTGCCACCACGACAGGGATTGAGCAGTTCTTC. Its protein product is CATTTGIEQFF.

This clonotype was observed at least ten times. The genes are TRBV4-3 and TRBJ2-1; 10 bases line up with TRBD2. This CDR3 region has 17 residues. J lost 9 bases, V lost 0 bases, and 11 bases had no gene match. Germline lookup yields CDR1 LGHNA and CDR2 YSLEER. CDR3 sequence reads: CASSQDWSGRAATEQFF. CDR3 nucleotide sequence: TGCGCCAGCAGCCAAGATTGGAGCGGGAGGGCGGCAACTGAGCAGTTCTTC.

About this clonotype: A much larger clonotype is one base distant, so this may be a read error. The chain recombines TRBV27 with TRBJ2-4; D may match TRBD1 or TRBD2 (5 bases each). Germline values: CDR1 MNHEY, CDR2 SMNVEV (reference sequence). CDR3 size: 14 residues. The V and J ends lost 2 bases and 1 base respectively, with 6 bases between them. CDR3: CASSLGGAKNIQYF. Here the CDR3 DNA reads TGTGCCAGCAGTTTAGGGGGTGCCAAAAACATTCAGTACTTC.

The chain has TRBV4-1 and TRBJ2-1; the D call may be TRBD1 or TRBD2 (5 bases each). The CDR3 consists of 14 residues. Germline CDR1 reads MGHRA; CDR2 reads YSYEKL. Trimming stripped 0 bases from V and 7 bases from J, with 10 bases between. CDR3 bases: TGCGCCAGCAGCCAAGACTGGGGGTTTAATGAGCAGTTCTTC. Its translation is CASSQDWGFNEQFF.

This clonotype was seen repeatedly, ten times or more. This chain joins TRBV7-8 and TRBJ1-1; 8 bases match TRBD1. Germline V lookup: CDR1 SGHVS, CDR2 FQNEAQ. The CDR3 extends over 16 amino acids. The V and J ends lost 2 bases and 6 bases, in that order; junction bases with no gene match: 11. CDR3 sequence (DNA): TGTGCCAGCAGCTTAAGTCCGGGACAGGAGACACCTGAAGCTTTCTTT. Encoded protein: CASSLSPGQETPEAFF.

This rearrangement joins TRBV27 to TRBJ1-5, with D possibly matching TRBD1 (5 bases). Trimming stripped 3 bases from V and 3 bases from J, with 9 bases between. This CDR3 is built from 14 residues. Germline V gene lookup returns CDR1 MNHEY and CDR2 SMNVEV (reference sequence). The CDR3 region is CASSFGGTNQPQHF. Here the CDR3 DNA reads TGTGCCAGCAGTTTTGGCGGGACCAATCAGCCCCAGCATTTT.